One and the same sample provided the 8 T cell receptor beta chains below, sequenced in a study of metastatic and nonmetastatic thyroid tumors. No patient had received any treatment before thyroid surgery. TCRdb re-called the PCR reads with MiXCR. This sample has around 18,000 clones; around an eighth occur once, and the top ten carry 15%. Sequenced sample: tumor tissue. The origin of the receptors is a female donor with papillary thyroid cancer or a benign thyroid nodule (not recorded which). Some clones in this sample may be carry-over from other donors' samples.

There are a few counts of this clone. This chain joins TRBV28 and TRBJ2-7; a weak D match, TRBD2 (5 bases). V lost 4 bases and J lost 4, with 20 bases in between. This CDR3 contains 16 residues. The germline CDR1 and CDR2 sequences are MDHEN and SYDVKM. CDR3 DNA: TGTGCCAGCAGTTCCACCCAGACCTGGACTGGATACGAGCAGTACTTC. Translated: CASSSTQTWTGYEQYF.

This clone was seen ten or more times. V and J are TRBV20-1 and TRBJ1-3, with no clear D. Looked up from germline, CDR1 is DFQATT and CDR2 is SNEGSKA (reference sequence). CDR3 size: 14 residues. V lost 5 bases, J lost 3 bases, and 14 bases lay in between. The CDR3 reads CSAPRTAGGNTIYF. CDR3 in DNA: TGCAGTGCTCCTCGGACGGCGGGTGGAAACACCATATATTTT.

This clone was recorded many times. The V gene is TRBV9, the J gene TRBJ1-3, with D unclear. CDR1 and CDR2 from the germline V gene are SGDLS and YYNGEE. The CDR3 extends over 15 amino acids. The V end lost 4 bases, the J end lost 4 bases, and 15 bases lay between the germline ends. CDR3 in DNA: TGTGCCAGCAGCCCCGGACTCTTTGGCGGAAACACCATATATTTT. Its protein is CASSPGLFGGNTIYF.

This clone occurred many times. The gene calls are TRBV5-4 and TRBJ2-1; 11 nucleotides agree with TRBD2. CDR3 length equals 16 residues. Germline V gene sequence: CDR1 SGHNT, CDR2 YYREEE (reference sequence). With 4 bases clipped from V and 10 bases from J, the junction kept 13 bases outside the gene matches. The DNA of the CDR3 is TGTGCCAGCAGCCCCCTTGGTAGCGGGGGGGCCAGGGAGCAGTTCTTC. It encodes CASSPLGSGGAREQFF.

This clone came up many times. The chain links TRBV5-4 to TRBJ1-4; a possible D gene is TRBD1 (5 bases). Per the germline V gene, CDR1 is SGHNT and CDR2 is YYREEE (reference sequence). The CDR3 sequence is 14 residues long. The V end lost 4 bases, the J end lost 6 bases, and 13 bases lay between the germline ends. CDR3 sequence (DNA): TGTGCCAGCAGCCTGGGGACCAGTGATGAAAAACTGTTTTTT. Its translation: CASSLGTSDEKLFF.

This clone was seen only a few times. CDR3 sequence (DNA): TGTGCCAGCAACCGGGGGCCCTCTGGGGCCAACGTCCTGACTTTC. It translates to CASNRGPSGANVLTF. The V call is TRBV6-1, the J call TRBJ2-6; the D gene could be TRBD1 or TRBD2 (6 bases each). CDR3 length: 15 residues. Germline CDR1 and CDR2: MNHNS and SASEGT. V lost 7 bases to trimming and J lost 0 bases, with 10 bases between them.

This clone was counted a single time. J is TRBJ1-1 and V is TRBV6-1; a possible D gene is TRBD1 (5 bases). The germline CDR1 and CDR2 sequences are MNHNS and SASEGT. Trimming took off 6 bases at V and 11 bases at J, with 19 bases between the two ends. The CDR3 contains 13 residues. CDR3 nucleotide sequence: TGTGCCAGCAGCCTATCTCAGGGCTTTAACGCTTTCTTT. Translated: CASSLSQGFNAFF.

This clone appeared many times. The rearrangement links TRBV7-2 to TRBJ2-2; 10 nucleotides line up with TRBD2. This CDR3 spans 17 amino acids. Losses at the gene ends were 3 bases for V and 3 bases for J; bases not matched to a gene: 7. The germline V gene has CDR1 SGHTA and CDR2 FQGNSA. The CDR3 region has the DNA TGTGCCAGCAGCTTTGCGCCAGGGACTAGCGACACCGGGGAGCTGTTTTTT. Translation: CASSFAPGTSDTGELFF.